This entry describes one T cell receptor beta chain. The sample comes from a study of blood T cell repertoires in COVID-19. The repertoire was sequenced with immunoSEQ multiplex PCR; TCRdb's copy has only in-frame clones and lacks some. The sample has over 65,000 clones; 82% are singletons. CDR3 size: 16 residues. After removal of 0 bases from V and 5 bases from J, the junction contained 6 bases not matched to a gene. Germline V gene data show CDR1 as KGHDR and CDR2 as SFDVKD. The V and J genes are TRBV24-1 and TRBJ2-5, with 9 bases fitting TRBD2. The sequencing input was peripheral blood. This clonotype was obtained from a man older than 75 with active COVID-19. CDR3 protein: CATSDLASGVEETQYF. Here the CDR3 DNA reads TGTGCCACCAGTGATTTGGCTAGCGGGGTCGAGGAGACCCAGTACTTC.